The 18 T cell receptor beta chains given below trace back to one sample, sequenced in a study of Ad26.COV2.S vaccination and SARS-CoV-2 variants. Treatment specified: over 15 received Ad26.COV2.S at low or high dose, single or two shots; several received placebo; per-sample allocation not given. Specimen acquisition occurred on day 63 following the initial vaccine or placebo injection. Method: immunoSEQ multiplex PCR; TCRdb's copy keeps in-frame clones and lacks some. The sample lists more than 300,000 clones; about 86% were seen once. The material was peripheral blood, obtained in a trial of Ad26.COV2.S vaccine versus placebo. The receptors shown here come from a person aged 18-65 years who received the Ad26.COV2.S COVID-19 vaccine or a placebo.

The gene calls are TRBV4-2 and TRBJ2-1; 10 nucleotides agree with TRBD2. The V gene's germline CDR1 is LGHNA and CDR2 YNFKEQ. The CDR3 has 17 residues. Trimming removed 0 bases from V and 7 bases from J; junction bases left unmatched: 9. CDR3 in DNA: TGTGCCAGCAGCCAAGATAGACAGCGGGGGGGCGGGAATGAGCAGTTCTTC. Translation gives CASSQDRQRGGGNEQFF.

This clone was observed once. The chain links TRBV7-2 to TRBJ1-2; D remains unclear. Germline values: CDR1 SGHTA, CDR2 FQGNSA. Deletions cut 2 bases from V and 8 bases from J, with 12 bases between. This CDR3 spans 13 amino acids. The CDR3 protein is CASSLNGLEGYTF. The CDR3 coding sequence is TGTGCCAGCAGCTTAAACGGCTTGGAGGGCTACACCTTC.

This sequence joins TRBV19 and TRBJ1-5; D gene ambiguous. V dropped 4 bases and J dropped 2 bases, with 9 bases sitting between them. Looked up from germline, CDR1 is LNHDA and CDR2 is SQIVND (reference sequence). This CDR3 has 14 amino acids. CDR3 in amino acids: CASSTREGNQPQHF. CDR3 coding DNA: TGTGCCAGTAGTACTAGGGAGGGCAATCAGCCCCAGCATTTT.

This clone appeared a few times. The chain links TRBV5-6 to TRBJ1-5; D is possibly TRBD1 (5 bases). V was pared by 2 bases and J by 5 bases, with 8 bases between. CDR3 length equals 13 residues. Germline CDR1 is SGHDT and CDR2 is YYEEEE. The CDR3 nucleotides read TGTGCCAGCAGCTTTGCCAGGGATCAGCCCCAGCATTTT. Protein sequence: CASSFARDQPQHF.

Here the CDR3 DNA reads TGTGCCAGCAGTGAACGACGGGGGAACACTGAAGCTTTCTTT. Protein sequence: CASSERRGNTEAFF. This chain links TRBV2 with TRBJ1-1, with D hard to call. The germline gives CDR1 SNHLY, CDR2 FYNNEI. V lost 2 bases and J 1 base, leaving 8 bases between the germline ends. The CDR3 is 14 residues long.

J is TRBJ1-6 and V is TRBV21-1; TRBD1, the table's D call, was not compared with the DNA. TRBV21-1 is a pseudogene segment. The CDR3 contains 16 residues. The CDR3 loop is CASSTSDREYNSPLHF. CDR3 bases: TGTGCCAGCAGCACCTCGGACAGGGAGTATAATTCACCCCTCCACTTT.

V is TRBV27 and J is TRBJ1-6; TRBD1 agrees at 8 bases. The length of the CDR3 is 15 residues. J lost 8 bases, V lost 7 bases, and 10 bases had no gene match. CDR1 and CDR2 from the germline V gene are MNHEY and SMNVEV (reference sequence). The CDR3 protein is CASTRGQGDYSPLHF. The CDR3 bases are TGTGCCAGCACCCGTGGACAGGGCGACTATTCACCCCTCCACTTT.

The CDR3 coding sequence is TGTGCCAGCACCCATTGGGGACAGCGGCTCAATGAGCAGTTCTTC. Its translation: CASTHWGQRLNEQFF. The chain is built from TRBV7-2 and TRBJ2-1; 7 nucleotides align to TRBD1. After removal of 7 bases from V and 6 bases from J, the junction contained 12 bases not matched to a gene. The CDR3 has 15 amino acids. In germline, CDR1 is SGHTA, CDR2 FQGNSA.

The rearrangement links TRBV15 to TRBJ1-5; 8 bases map to TRBD1. The CDR3 length is 17 residues. Germline trimming cut 4 bases from V and 1 base from J; bases unmatched to any gene: 9. Looked up from germline, CDR1 is LNHNV and CDR2 is YYDKDF (reference sequence). CDR3 sequence (DNA): TGTGCCACCAGCACTTCCAGGGGGCGGGTGAGCAATCAGCCCCAGCATTTT. This gives the protein CATSTSRGRVSNQPQHF. The entire variable domain, with the rest obtained from reference TRBV15 and TRBJ1-5, is as follows: DAMVIQNPRYQVTQFGKPVTLSCSQTLNHNVMYWYQQKSSQAPKLLFHYYDKDFNNEADTPDNFQSRRPNTSFCFLDIRSPGLGDTAMYLCATSTSRGRVSNQPQHFGDGTRLSIL.

The gene calls are TRBV9 and TRBJ1-4; weak D call: TRBD1 (5 bases). CDR1 is SGDLS and CDR2 is YYNGEE in the germline V gene. The CDR3 is 12 residues long. The V end lost 4 bases, the J end lost 11 bases, and 12 bases lay between the germline ends. The CDR3 DNA reads TGTGCCAGCAGCAGTGACCGGGACAAACTGTTTTTT. It is translated as CASSSDRDKLFF.

This chain links TRBV19 with TRBJ2-3, with D perhaps TRBD1 (5 bases). This CDR3 is 15 amino acids long. V gave up 4 bases and J gave up 3 bases, with 14 bases separating them. Germline V lookup: CDR1 LNHDA, CDR2 SQIVND (reference sequence). CDR3 sequence reads: CASSKRQPGTDTQYF. The CDR3 coding sequence is TGTGCCAGTAGTAAACGACAACCAGGGACAGATACGCAGTATTTT.

Turning to this clone: The same CDR3 also results from other DNA sequences found in this sample. The chain uses TRBV9 and TRBJ2-5; a possible D gene is TRBD2 (5 bases). The germline V gene encodes CDR1 SGDLS and CDR2 YYNGEE. V lost 0 bases to trimming and J lost 2 bases, with 8 bases between them. CDR3 length equals 14 residues. CDR3 DNA sequence: TGTGCCAGCAGCGTAGGAAGAGGGCAAGAGACCCAGTACTTC. It codes for CASSVGRGQETQYF.

The chain employs TRBV5-1 and TRBJ1-3; D not resolved. Germline V gives CDR1 SGHRS, CDR2 YFSETQ. The V and J ends lost 0 bases and 0 bases respectively, with 7 bases between them. The CDR3 extends over 15 amino acids. CDR3 residues: CASSLDLTSGNTIYF. The CDR3 DNA is TGCGCCAGCAGCTTGGATCTCACCTCTGGAAACACCATATATTTT.

The gene calls are TRBV5-6 and TRBJ1-4; D call uncertain. Trimming stripped 4 bases from V and 6 bases from J, with 10 bases between. The CDR3 spans 13 residues. Germline CDR1 is SGHDT and CDR2 is YYEEEE. For the CDR3, the DNA is TGTGCCAGCAGCCGACAAAGATATGAAAAACTGTTTTTT. Its protein product is CASSRQRYEKLFF.

This chain uses TRBV7-2 with TRBJ2-7; D is uncertain. The V gene's germline CDR1 is SGHTA and CDR2 FQGNSA. The V gene lost 5 bases and the J gene lost 3 bases, with 8 bases spanning the gap. The CDR3 has 12 residues. CDR3 in DNA: TGTGCCAGCAGCCCGGACCGCTACGAGCAGTACTTC. Its translation: CASSPDRYEQYF.

The rearrangement links TRBV19 to TRBJ2-5; D uncertain. This CDR3 contains 12 residues. Germline lookup yields CDR1 LNHDA and CDR2 SQIVND (reference sequence). V lost 8 bases, J lost 0 bases, and 7 bases lay in between. The CDR3: CASSSYQETQYF. The CDR3 nucleotides read TGTGCCAGTTCATCTTACCAAGAGACCCAGTACTTC.

The chain has TRBV9 and TRBJ2-1; 8 bases align to TRBD2. CDR3 length equals 13 residues. Germline-derived CDR1 and CDR2 are SGDLS and YYNGEE. V lost 5 bases to trimming and J lost 6 bases; unmatched junction nucleotides: 4. As DNA, the CDR3 is TGTGCCAGCAGTGACGGGGGGGTCAATGAGCAGTTCTTC. Its translation: CASSDGGVNEQFF. Combining the CDR3 with reference TRBV9 and TRBJ2-1 gives the whole variable domain DSGVTQTPKHLITATGQRVTLRCSPRSGDLSVYWYQQSLDQGLQFLIQYYNGEERAKGNILERFSAQQFPDLHSELNLSSLELGDSALYFCASSDGGVNEQFFGPGTRLTVL.

The rearrangement links TRBV6-2 or TRBV6-3 to TRBJ1-5; D not certain. Looked up from germline, CDR1 is MNHEY and CDR2 is SVGEGT. The V end lost 4 bases, the J end lost 6 bases, and 19 bases lay between the germline ends. The CDR3 extends over 16 amino acids. In nucleotides, the CDR3 is TGTGCCAGCAGTTCCCTCCTTCTAACGGCAGTTCAGCCCCAGCATTTT. Protein product: CASSSLLLTAVQPQHF.